The rows below give T cell receptor beta chains drawn from one sample of a study of Graves' ophthalmopathy and Graves' hyperthyroidism. TCRdb fed the multiplex PCR reads into MiXCR, producing one record per CDR3 protein. In the table there are about 1.1 million distinct CDR3 sequences, around a third of which are singletons. Sequencing was carried out using peripheral blood or thyroid tissue (not recorded which). The receptors were sampled from an adult man with Graves' hyperthyroidism. Each CDR3 is given with its conserved first and last residue. The D gene is left open where the match is weak. The size of a clone is reported for some rows only, either as once, few or many, or as a class for expanded clones.

j_gene | abundance | d_gene | v_gene | CDR3aa
TRBJ1-6 | many | TRBD1 | TRBV20-1 | CSADRGYNSPLHF
TRBJ1-6 | few | - | TRBV19 | CASSIAGTGSNSPLHF
TRBJ1-2 | - | - | TRBV10-2 | CASSEAHRYGYTF
TRBJ2-7 | - | - | TRBV5-6 | CASKDMTSYEQYF
- | - | TRBD2 | TRBV7-2 | CASRPGSTGEGYEQYF
TRBJ1-3 | many | - | TRBV4-2 | CASSQDRVPNTIYF
TRBJ2-7 | - | - | TRBV3-1 | CASSQGPPYDEQYF
TRBJ1-4 | many | - | TRBV7-9 | CASSPSGGYEKLFF
TRBJ1-4 | - | - | TRBV9 | CASSVGVANTEKLFF
TRBJ2-5 | - | TRBD2 | TRBV7-7 | CAGAGRRETQYF
TRBJ1-4 | few | - | TRBV12-3/TRBV12-4 | CASSLGGVVEKLFF
TRBJ2-5 | - | TRBD2 | TRBV12-3/TRBV12-4 | CASSSPAGRDETQYF
TRBJ1-5 | many | - | TRBV2 | CASSPTRLGLQPQHF
TRBJ2-7 | - | TRBD1 | TRBV14 | CATIRDRVGEQYF
TRBJ2-7 | few | - | TRBV12-3/TRBV12-4 | CASSLRRAGTYEQYF
TRBJ1-2 | - | TRBD1 | TRBV11-2 | CASSPANLPGGRGYTF
TRBJ1-1 | - | - | TRBV7-8 | CASSLENSSTEAFF
TRBJ1-6 | - | - | TRBV6-6 | CASSYHEEDSPLHF
TRBJ2-2 | many | - | TRBV7-7 | CASSSTAGTRLPGELFF
TRBJ2-5 | - | - | TRBV5-1 | CASSTQTKGTQYF
TRBJ2-7 | - | TRBD1 | TRBV7-9 | CASSQGQGFYEQYF
TRBJ2-2 | - | - | TRBV7-2 | CASSSQPSWYTGELFF
TRBJ2-7 | many | TRBD2 | TRBV7-2 | CASSLDSAGGPHEQYF
TRBJ1-5 | - | - | TRBV7-6 | CASSLERAGGETQHF
TRBJ2-2 | many | TRBD1 | TRBV7-2 | CASSFYNRGHTGELFF
TRBJ1-6 | - | TRBD1 | TRBV15 | CATSRDHGQERPGNSPLHF
TRBJ2-3 | few | - | TRBV2 | CASSEGSKGDTQYF
TRBJ2-5 | - | - | TRBV30 | CAWSVAAETQYF
TRBJ2-5 | many | TRBD1 | TRBV7-9 | CASSPPGQLQETQYF
TRBJ2-7 | many | - | TRBV20-1 | CSANFYEQYF
TRBJ1-2 | many | - | TRBV20-1 | CSARSVVYGYTF
TRBJ2-6 | few | TRBD1 | TRBV6-5 | CASSTTGVGANVLTF
TRBJ2-6 | - | - | TRBV29-1 | CSVSRANTEAF
TRBJ1-1 | - | - | TRBV25-1 | CASGPGVNTEAFF
TRBJ2-5 | many | TRBD1 | TRBV5-1 | CASSLVGQTQETQYF
TRBJ2-7 | many | TRBD2 | TRBV20-1 | CSARDGGGVGYEQYF
TRBJ2-5 | - | TRBD2 | TRBV7-2 | CASSVVRDTGGETQYF
TRBJ1-2 | - | TRBD1 | TRBV10-3 | CAISEYDRGVGYTF
TRBJ2-7 | - | TRBD2 | TRBV29-1 | CSVGGPGTSPYEQYF
TRBJ2-6 | once | - | TRBV5-1 | CASYESGGRVLTF
TRBJ2-7 | few | TRBD1 | TRBV6-5 | CASSYAETDRGMCEQYF